A single sample is the source of the 2 T cell receptor beta chains below, sequenced in a study of shared clonotypes between healthy human individuals. This table comes from immunoSEQ multiplex PCR, and its TCRdb copy is limited to in-frame clones, with some not included. The table has fewer than 850,000 clones, around 91% seen once. Sequenced sample: memory CD8+ T cells from PBMCs. Described subset: CD45RO+ cells pooled with CCR7-negative TemRA cells. Receptors were obtained from a young man in good health. Some clones in this sample may be carry-over from other donors' samples.

The rearrangement uses TRBV27 and TRBJ2-7, with D possibly TRBD1 on 6 matching bases. Trimming stripped 10 bases from V and 3 bases from J, with 25 bases between. Looked up from germline, CDR1 is MNHEY and CDR2 is SMNVEV (reference sequence). The CDR3 is made up of 16 amino acids. CDR3 sequence (DNA): TGTGCCACCAAACCCGAGACCGGGGCAGGGGACTACGAGCAGTACTTC. This translates into CATKPETGAGDYEQYF.

CDR3 amino acids: CASRRYNEQFF. CDR3 in DNA: TGCGCCAGCAGGCGGTACAATGAGCAGTTCTTC. The chain carries TRBV5-1 and TRBJ2-1; no clear D. Germline lookup yields CDR1 SGHRS and CDR2 YFSETQ. The CDR3 loop spans 11 amino acids. Trimming took 5 bases from V and 4 from J, leaving 4 bases between them.